This is a list of T cell receptor beta chains from one sample in a study of blood T cell repertoires in COVID-19. Method: immunoSEQ multiplex PCR; TCRdb's copy keeps in-frame clones and lacks some. The table lists some 100,000 clones, around 85% of them singletons. Material: PBMCs or T cells enriched from blood (not recorded which). All receptors come from a woman aged 50 to 60 who had recovered from COVID-19. CDR3s include the opening cysteine and the closing phenylalanine or tryptophan. A D gene is named only where the DNA matches it firmly.

TRBJ2-5 | - | TRBV28 | TGTGCCAGCAGTTCGATCGGGTTCCGAGGAACGGAGACCCAGTACTTC | CASSSIGFRGTETQYF
TRBJ2-3 | - | TRBV30 | TGTGCCTGGAGTCCTGGCGGGCGGTACACAGATACGCAGTATTTT | CAWSPGGRYTDTQYF
TRBJ1-2 | - | TRBV7-9 | TGTGCCAGCAGCGAACCCGGGATCAACTATGGCTACACCTTC | CASSEPGINYGYTF
TRBJ1-2 | TRBD1 | TRBV28 | TGTGCCAGCAGTTTCGGTCGCTGGACAGGGCACTATGGCTACACCTTC | CASSFGRWTGHYGYTF
TRBJ1-5 | - | TRBV2 | TGTGCCAGCAGTGACCTCACAGGGATCAATCAGCCCCAGCATTTT | CASSDLTGINQPQHF
TRBJ2-2 | - | TRBV5-1 | TGCGCCAGCAGCTTGGACCTCGGTGAGCTGTTTTTT | CASSLDLGELFF
TRBJ1-4 | TRBD1 | TRBV18 | TGTGCCAGCTCACCGGGACAGGGTAATGAAAAACTGTTTTTT | CASSPGQGNEKLFF
TRBJ2-1 | - | TRBV6-5 | TGTGCCAGCCGTACGGGGGAGCGGGAGCAGTTCTTC | CASRTGEREQFF
TRBJ1-1 | - | TRBV7-3 | TGTGCCAGCAGCCCTGACACCGCCTCTGAAGCTTTCTTT | CASSPDTASEAFF
TRBJ1-4 | - | TRBV29-1 | TGCAGCGTTGAAGAGCCCCTAGGCAGGGGCCCGTCAACTAATGAAAAACTGTTTTTT | CSVEEPLGRGPSTNEKLFF
TRBJ2-2 | - | TRBV19 | TGTGCCAGTAGTATTAAGGGCTTAAGGGGCGCGAATACCGGGGAGCTGTTTTTT | CASSIKGLRGANTGELFF
TRBJ2-7 | TRBD2 | TRBV19 | TGTGCCAGTAGTATAGACCGGACTAGCGGGAGTTCCTACGAGCAGTACTTC | CASSIDRTSGSSYEQYF
TRBJ2-7 | - | TRBV27 | TGTGCCTCTCGACCGAGGGTCGGCGAGCAGTACTTC | CASRPRVGEQYF
TRBJ2-5 | TRBD2 | TRBV28 | TGTGCCAGCAGTTCAATCAGCGGGGCACAAGAGACCCAGTACTTC | CASSSISGAQETQYF
TRBJ1-1 | - | TRBV30 | TGTGCCTGGAACAGGGTGGGCACTGAAGCTTTCTTT | CAWNRVGTEAFF
TRBJ1-4 | - | TRBV10-1 | TGCGCCAGCAGTAAGGCGGGGGATGAAAAACTGTTTTTT | CASSKAGDEKLFF
TRBJ1-1 | TRBD1 | TRBV20-1 | TGCAGTGCTAGTGATGGACAGGACGAGCTGGCTTTCTTT | CSASDGQDELAFF
TRBJ1-1 | - | TRBV28 | TGTGCCAGCAGTTTCCCAGGCTTGAACACTGAAGCTTTCTTT | CASSFPGLNTEAFF